This TCR beta chain is from a study of cytomegalovirus exposure and HLA in healthy donors. Study-wide findings and caveats: The authors assumed roughly uniform sequencing depth across donors for presence/absence analyses.

This clone was seen just once. Its target is unknown. Primers for the PCR totalled 60 Vbeta and 13 Jbeta. The table came from immunoSEQ multiplex PCR; TCRdb's copy has only in-frame clones and leaves some out. The data hold about 190,000 clones, with roughly four fifths observed a single time. Germline V gene lookup returns CDR1 MDHEN and CDR2 SYDVKM. V trimming: 5 bases; J trimming: 1 base; junction bases outside the gene matches: 3. CDR3 length: 14 amino acids. The rearrangement uses TRBV28 and TRBJ1-2; 8 nucleotides align to TRBD1. The sequenced sample consisted of PBMCs. This receptor was obtained from a woman between 18 and 30 years old in good health and CMV-seronegative. CDR3 bases: TGTGCCAGCAGTCCAGGGGGCATTAACTATGGCTACACCTTC. It encodes CASSPGGINYGYTF.